This TCR beta chain was found in a study of shared clonotypes between healthy human individuals. Regarding this clone: Antigen unknown.

Whole-study results and caveats: Generally, naive subsets (rather than memory subsets) showed larger estimated richness.

Sorted-subset replicate PCR reactions contained about 200 ng DNA, corresponding to tens of thousands of T cell genomes. Using immunoSEQ multiplex PCR, the repertoire was profiled, and TCRdb retains in-frame clones only, with some absent. This sample has more than 2 million clones; under 97% occur once, and the top ten carry 0.1% to 0.15%. CD4+ cells yielded CD45RA+ naive and CD45RA-negative memory subsets. CDR1 is MGHRA and CDR2 is YSYEKL in the germline V gene. The V gene end was trimmed by 4 bases and the J gene end by 8 bases; junction bases not matched to a gene: 7. There are 14 residues in the CDR3.

Sequencing was carried out using naive CD4+ T cells sorted from blood. Specified subset: CD45RA+ positively selected. This sequence joins TRBV4-1 and TRBJ1-5; TRBD1 matches 8 bases. This sequence originates from a man aged 18-30 years in good health. The CDR3 sequence: CASSRRQGLEPQHF. The DNA of the CDR3 is TGCGCCAGCAGCCGAAGACAGGGGTTGGAGCCCCAGCATTTT.